This T cell receptor beta chain was recovered during a study of T cell responses to AZD1222 COVID-19 vaccine. Broader study findings: Nearly half of the spike-specific TCRs reportedly recognize variant regions that carry no mutations.

This table comes from immunoSEQ multiplex PCR, and its TCRdb copy is limited to in-frame clones, with some not included. The sample carries fewer than 110,000 clones, more than 80% recorded once. About this clone itself: Its antigen is undetermined.

The CDR3 is 14 residues long. Per the germline V gene, CDR1 is SGHTA and CDR2 is FQGNSA. V lost 2 bases to trimming and J lost 4 bases; unmatched junction nucleotides: 4. The chain combines TRBV7-2 with TRBJ2-5, with 7 nucleotides matching TRBD2. The source is an adult in good health. Source: peripheral blood, taken on day 0 of AZD1222 vaccination. This chain's CDR3 is CASSLYGRPETQYF. In DNA, the CDR3 is TGTGCCAGCAGCTTATACGGGAGGCCAGAGACCCAGTACTTC.